This T cell receptor beta chain was captured in a study of response to subunit inactivated influenza vaccine. Notes on the study in general: Authors suggested few new T cells are recruited by each seasonal influenza vaccination.

A single record per CDR3 protein comes from TCRdb applying MiXCR to the RT-PCR reads. The repertoire consists of more than 550,000 distinct CDR3 sequences, with about 11% occurring once and the leading ten covering 9.5% to 11%. The CDR3 totals 16 residues. The J segment lost 1 base and the V segment lost 6 bases, leaving 11 bases of the junction unmatched. Germline V gives CDR1 MGHDK, CDR2 SYGVNS. This clonotype was recorded at least ten times. The antigen is not known. These data were likewise used in another study, on T cells expressing NK-cell markers. That paper adds: For TCR beta, cDNA was produced by 5'RACE template switching with UMIs. The TCR beta repertoires were obtained from sorted CD3+CD56+NKG2C+, CD3+CD56+NKG2C- and CD3+CD56-NKG2C+ T cells. Several donors likewise had their CD3+CD56-NKG2C+ fraction led by these clonotypes. Clones of NKG2C+ T cells that had expanded were of unclear HCMV specificity.

The sequence was collected from a man aged 50-60 years who received an inactivated influenza vaccine. The J gene is TRBJ1-1, the V gene TRBV25-1; TRBD1 matches at 7 bases. Specimen: PBMCs from blood, collected on the day of vaccination. CDR3 residues: CASRYSRTGANTEAFF. The CDR3 DNA sequence: TGTGCCAGCAGATACTCCCGGACAGGAGCGAACACTGAAGCTTTCTTT.